The clone carrying this T cell receptor beta chain was counted a few times. As yet, its antigen is unknown. This specimen comes from a study of T-cell memory formation after mild COVID-19. Study-wide findings and caveats: Memory from before infection featured some responding clones, which suggests cross-reactive memory joined. The main location of contracting CD4+ clones was CM and EM, and that of contracting CD8+ clones was EMRA. Day 37-peaking second-wave clones had unconfirmed SARS-CoV-2 specificity. Day 15 to 85 contractors were CD4/CD8 balanced; later expanders leaned CD4+.

V lost 10 bases and J lost 4; bases outside the gene matches: 9. The V gene's germline CDR1 is MNHEY and CDR2 SVGEGT. The CDR3 runs to 14 residues. TCRdb fed the 5' RACE reads into MiXCR, producing one record per CDR3 protein. This repertoire shows 150,000 or so distinct CDR3 sequences, roughly 15% found once; its top ten account for around 14%. This receptor was obtained from an adult woman who had mild COVID-19 (a few samples of this study predate the infection). Cell type and time point are not known. Sequenced: PBMCs or a T cell subset sorted from them (not recorded which). This chain connects TRBV6-2 or TRBV6-3 to TRBJ2-2; 7 bases are shared with TRBD2. CDR3 region: CATREDAGTGELFF. Here the CDR3 DNA reads TGTGCCACCCGGGAGGACGCGGGCACCGGGGAGCTGTTTTTT.